The T cell receptor beta chain described here comes from a study of technical replicates of blood from a few donors. The CDR3 has 16 amino acids. The V gene's germline CDR1 is LNHNV and CDR2 YYDKDF (reference sequence). V lost 0 bases and J 0 bases, leaving 12 bases between the germline ends. Clones were read by immunoSEQ multiplex PCR, and TCRdb kept only the in-frame ones, dropping some. The sample lists some 60,000 clones, around 87% seen once, with 4.5% to 6.5% in the top ten. The chain recombines TRBV15 with TRBJ2-7; D is undetermined. Input material: PBMCs. The sequence was collected from a human donor in good health. Some clones in this sample may be carry-over from other donors' samples. In DNA, the CDR3 is TGTGCCACCAGCAGAGATGGAGTGGGTGACTCCTACGAGCAGTACTTC. Protein: CATSRDGVGDSYEQYF.